A selection of T cell receptor beta chains follows, all from one sample in a study of blood T cell repertoires in COVID-19. TCRdb keeps only in-frame clones here, not all; method: immunoSEQ multiplex PCR. Of around 160,000 clones listed, roughly four fifths are singletons. Sample: peripheral blood. These TCRs come from a human donor with acute or convalescent COVID-19. The donor label of this sample is uncertain. The conserved cysteine and the conserved F or W are not part of the CDR3 here. Each record gives: V gene, J gene, CDR3 protein.

TRBV11-3	TRBJ2-5	ASSLGLNIGGQETQY
TRBV5-1	TRBJ1-6	ASSLGTGGMYNSPLH
TRBV7-8	TRBJ1-5	ASSLVGGGRNQPQH
TRBV9	TRBJ1-1	ASSVYRSTEAF
TRBV10-3	TRBJ2-7	AVSQGGGNEQY
TRBV19	TRBJ1-3	ASSYTDRTSGNTIY
TRBV2	TRBJ1-2	ASSEQFFAYGYT
TRBV24-1	TRBJ1-5	ATSESRQGVNQPQH
TRBV7-2	TRBJ1-2	ASSSGSYYSGYT
TRBV11-2	TRBJ1-1	ASSSINRGQMNTEAF
TRBV27	TRBJ1-2	ASSPTGLDSPRYGYT
TRBV4-3	TRBJ1-3	ASSQEFSTGGSKSSGNTIY
TRBV19	TRBJ1-1	ASSKPDRRTEAF
TRBV19	TRBJ2-7	ASSGLRDRGTHEQY
TRBV5-4	TRBJ1-2	ASSLGQGPTYGYT
TRBV9	TRBJ2-1	ASSAGSQEYNEQF
TRBV7-2	TRBJ2-5	ASSLEGARQETQY
TRBV4-3	TRBJ1-2	ASSQETGGYGYT
TRBV29-1	TRBJ1-4	SVSPTGGEKLF
TRBV27	TRBJ1-2	ASSSRTTDRVEGYT
TRBV3-1/TRBV3-2	TRBJ2-1	ASSQDWERGANEQF
TRBV3-1/TRBV3-2	TRBJ1-1	ASSQVNRGQDTEAF
TRBV6-1	TRBJ1-5	ASSENQGGSSQPQH
TRBV21-1	TRBJ2-3	ASSKAATGEWEDTQY